The 21 T cell receptor beta chains listed next were all sequenced from one sample in a study of T-cell memory formation after mild COVID-19 (dated by TCRdb to about 2021). The method was 5' RACE. The data were produced on an Illumina NovaSeq 6000. The raw public data were reprocessed by TCRdb itself: fastp quality trimming at Q25, MiXCR clonotype calling, in-frame beta chains only. One record per CDR3 amino acid sequence lists the most common genes and DNA. This sample holds hundreds of thousands of distinct CDR3 sequences; less than 25% were observed only once. The ten largest clonotypes hold roughly 8.3% of the sample. Sequencing input: PBMCs or a T cell subset sorted from them (not recorded which). The source of these receptors is an adult woman who had mild COVID-19 (a few samples of this study predate the infection). The sample titles of this study are shuffled in the database, so cell type and time point are left out; the donor was told from shared clones.

This clonotype was observed a handful of times. The chain carries TRBV5-1 and TRBJ2-7, with 9 bases fitting TRBD1. V lost 5 bases, J lost 2 bases, and 8 bases stayed unmatched. CDR1 and CDR2 (germline): SGHRS, YFSETQ. The CDR3 length is 15 residues. CDR3 sequence reads: CASREPGQGTYEQYF. DNA of the CDR3: TGCGCCAGCAGGGAACCGGGACAGGGCACCTACGAGCAGTACTTC.

The gene calls are TRBV29-1 and TRBJ2-1; 8 bases align to TRBD2. Germline CDR1 SQVTM, CDR2 ANQGSEA. V was pared by 4 bases and J by 3 bases, with 5 bases of the junction left unmatched. CDR3 length: 14 amino acids. CDR3 sequence: CSVVESGSYNEQFF. CDR3 in DNA: TGCAGCGTTGTGGAGAGCGGGAGCTACAATGAGCAGTTCTTC.

The chain carries TRBV5-1 and TRBJ2-1; weak D call: TRBD2 (5 bases). CDR3 length equals 16 residues. CDR1 is SGHRS, CDR2 YFSETQ, per germline. With 4 bases removed from V and 2 bases from J, the gap between germline ends came to 16 bases. The CDR3 loop reads CASSPLGAATYNEQFF. The CDR3 DNA follows: TGCGCCAGCAGCCCTCTTGGAGCGGCGACCTACAATGAGCAGTTCTTC.

This clonotype appeared a few times. The rearrangement uses TRBV20-1 and TRBJ2-2; TRBD1 matches 8 bases. V trimming: 1 base; J trimming: 4 bases; junction bases outside the gene matches: 8. Germline V lookup: CDR1 DFQATT, CDR2 SNEGSKA (reference sequence). This CDR3 has 16 amino acids. The CDR3 is CSARAQDREFTGELFF. The CDR3 DNA is TGCAGTGCTAGAGCCCAGGACAGGGAATTCACCGGGGAGCTGTTTTTT.

The V and J genes are TRBV7-2 and TRBJ2-7, with unresolved D. CDR3 length: 14 residues. CDR1 is SGHTA, CDR2 FQGNSA, per germline. Trimming took off 0 bases at V and 7 bases at J, with 13 bases between the two ends. The CDR3 nucleotides read TGTGCCAGCAGCTTAGCCCTGGACGGTTTAGAGCAGTACTTC. This encodes CASSLALDGLEQYF.

The V and J genes are TRBV5-5 and TRBJ1-2; 7 bases are shared with TRBD1. Germline CDR1 is SGHKS and CDR2 is YYEKEE (reference sequence). After removal of 5 bases from V and 4 bases from J, the junction contained 11 bases not matched to a gene. The CDR3 length is 15 residues. The DNA for the CDR3 is TGTGCCAGCAGGAAGGACAGGTCGGAGGTCTATGGCTACACCTTC. This encodes CASRKDRSEVYGYTF.

The chain recombines TRBV24-1 with TRBJ1-1; D may be TRBD1 (5 bases). CDR1 is KGHDR and CDR2 is SFDVKD in the germline V gene. The CDR3 has 12 residues. V lost 4 bases, J lost 11 bases, and 13 bases lay in between. The CDR3 bases are TGTGCCACCAGTGACTTCTCAGGGAGGGCTTTCTTT. Translating it yields CATSDFSGRAFF.

The chain combines TRBV10-3 with TRBJ2-7; 7 bases match TRBD2. Germline V gene data show CDR1 as ENHRY and CDR2 as SYGVKD. Trimming took 2 bases from V and 6 from J; bases not matched to a gene: 7. The length of the CDR3 is 14 residues. CDR3 residues: CAISELRESPEQYF. The CDR3 DNA is TGTGCCATCAGTGAGCTGCGGGAGTCTCCCGAGCAGTACTTC.

The sample holds one count of this clonotype. The chain employs TRBV6-4 and TRBJ2-1; D assignment may be TRBD1 or TRBD2 (5 bases each). Trimming cost V 3 bases and J 4 bases, with 13 bases left between them. In germline, CDR1 is MRHNA, CDR2 SNTAGT. The CDR3 covers 15 residues. The CDR3 loop reads CASSEGPPYYNEQFF. The CDR3 nucleotides are TGTGCCAGCAGTGAGGGACCCCCTTATTACAATGAGCAGTTCTTC.

The genes are TRBV7-2 and TRBJ1-1; weak D call: TRBD1 (5 bases). The CDR3 length is 14 residues. The V gene lost 5 bases and the J gene lost 1 base, with 11 bases spanning the gap. Germline-derived CDR1 and CDR2 are SGHTA and FQGNSA. This chain's CDR3 is CASSTRGRNTEAFF. The CDR3 nucleotides are TGTGCCAGCAGCACCCGGGGCAGGAACACTGAAGCTTTCTTT.

This chain uses TRBV6-5 with TRBJ1-2; TRBD1 matches 12 bases. V was clipped by 2 bases and J by 3 bases; unmatched bases: 4. Germline-derived CDR1 and CDR2 are MNHEY and SVGAGI. The CDR3 extends over 16 amino acids. The CDR3 protein is CASSYPGTGGDYGYTF. The CDR3 DNA is TGTGCCAGCAGTTACCCCGGGACAGGGGGCGACTATGGCTACACCTTC.

The V and J genes are TRBV7-9 and TRBJ2-7; 7 nucleotides agree with TRBD2. The CDR3 extends over 13 amino acids. Germline values: CDR1 SEHNR, CDR2 FQNEAQ (reference sequence). V was pared by 3 bases and J by 6 bases, with 5 bases of the junction left unmatched. The CDR3 spells CASSFPGGGEQYF. CDR3 DNA sequence: TGTGCCAGCAGCTTTCCGGGGGGAGGCGAGCAGTACTTC.

The gene calls are TRBV5-1 and TRBJ2-1; 7 bases fit TRBD2. The CDR3 sequence is 15 residues long. The germline V gene encodes CDR1 SGHRS and CDR2 YFSETQ. The trim removed 0 bases at V and 4 bases at J, leaving 4 bases unmatched. The CDR3 spells CASSLGSGLYNEQFF. Here the CDR3 DNA reads TGCGCCAGCAGCTTGGGTAGCGGGCTATACAATGAGCAGTTCTTC.

Many counts were recorded for this clonotype. V is TRBV7-3 and J is TRBJ1-1; D is uncertain. Germline V lookup: CDR1 SGHTA, CDR2 FQGTGA. This CDR3 has 15 residues. The V end lost 1 base, the J end lost 4 bases, and 13 bases lay between the germline ends. The CDR3 coding sequence is TGTGCCAGCAGCTTAATTCCAGGAGAGGGCACTGAAGCTTTCTTT. Its translation: CASSLIPGEGTEAFF.

This clonotype was detected many times. The V call is TRBV4-3, the J call TRBJ2-3; D may be TRBD2 (5 bases). Judging by the DNA end, TRBJ2-5 fits better; the J call may be wrong. The CDR3 runs 12 residues. Per germline, CDR1 LGHNA and CDR2 YSLEER. The CDR3 DNA follows: TGCGCCAGCAGCCAAGATCGGGGGACCCAGTACTTC. This gives the protein CASSQDRGTQYF.

This clonotype appeared a few times. J is TRBJ2-7 and V is TRBV10-3; no clear D gene. The ends were cut back, 3 bases at V and 0 bases at J, with 12 bases in the middle. Germline V CDR1 and CDR2: ENHRY, SYGVKD. This CDR3 comprises 15 residues. CDR3 bases: TGTGCCATCAGTGACGCAGAGACATTCTCCTACGAGCAGTACTTC. It is translated as CAISDAETFSYEQYF.

This clonotype was counted at least ten times. This chain uses TRBV5-1 with TRBJ1-2; 10 bases agree with TRBD1. The CDR3 runs to 15 residues. The germline gives CDR1 SGHRS, CDR2 YFSETQ. V lost 4 bases and J lost 3; bases outside the gene matches: 6. The CDR3 sequence is CASSDGQGDYYGYTF. DNA of the CDR3: TGCGCCAGCAGCGATGGACAGGGGGACTACTATGGCTACACCTTC.

In its sample, this clonotype was seen a few times. The V call is TRBV4-3, the J call TRBJ2-2, with TRBD2 matching over 8 bases. The CDR3 consists of 15 residues. Germline CDR1 reads LGHNA; CDR2 reads YSLEER. The trim removed 1 base at V and 5 bases at J, leaving 3 bases unmatched. CDR3 region: CASSQGTSITGELFF. The DNA for the CDR3 is TGCGCCAGCAGCCAAGGGACTAGCATAACCGGGGAGCTGTTTTTT.

This clonotype was counted only a few times. The V and J genes are TRBV20-1 and TRBJ2-5, with TRBD2 matching 9 bases. Germline-derived CDR1 and CDR2 are DFQATT and SNEGSKA (reference sequence). The CDR3 runs to 19 residues. With 0 bases clipped from V and 2 bases from J, the junction kept 16 bases outside the gene matches. CDR3 DNA sequence: TGCAGTGCTAGAGATAAGTGGTCGGAACTAGCGGGCGATCAAGAGACCCAGTACTTC. Translated, it gives CSARDKWSELAGDQETQYF.

The rearrangement joins TRBV11-2 to TRBJ1-2; D not certain. V was trimmed by 4 bases and J by 8 bases, leaving 17 bases between them. Germline-derived CDR1 and CDR2 are SGHAT and FQNNGV. This CDR3 is 14 amino acids long. The CDR3 nucleotides read TGTGCCAGCAGCTCGGCTTCGGGCCTCCCGGGCTACACCTTC. Its protein is CASSSASGLPGYTF.

The chain employs TRBV27 and TRBJ2-1, with D possibly TRBD2 on 6 matching bases. V was pared by 5 bases and J by 0 bases, with 14 bases between. Per the germline V gene, CDR1 is MNHEY and CDR2 is SMNVEV (reference sequence). This CDR3 has 16 residues. The CDR3 DNA sequence: TGTGCCAGCAGTCGCCTAACTAGCAGCTCCTACAATGAGCAGTTCTTC. This sequence encodes CASSRLTSSSYNEQFF.